The following is a T cell receptor (beta chain) sequence with its context. This clonotype was observed a handful of times. It has no known antigen specificity. No quality values exist for individual bases; no much larger clone is one base distant. This specimen comes from a study of T-cell reconstitution after alpha-beta-depleted transplantation in children (dated by TCRdb to the mid-2010s). About the investigation overall: Using TCR repertoire profiling, the study quantitatively followed how T-cell immune reconstitution unfolded in children after TCRalphabeta/CD19-depleted allogeneic hematopoietic cell transplantation.

Results the study describes overall, beyond this receptor: Over subsequent months, a decline in hyperexpanded clone frequencies was noted, and after one year, T-cell counts and TCRbeta diversity were mostly ascribed to newly produced T cells. About two months after transplant, the apparently early recovery of alphabetaT-cell counts reportedly depended on just several hundred clones that had expanded rapidly and came from non-depleted graft cells. In some patients, high TCRbeta diversity at day 60 was attributed to recipient T cells and intrathymic progenitors that had survived conditioning.

Interpreted using the paper, the treatment or condition label stands for: allogeneic hematopoietic cell transplantation with graft depleted of TCRalphabeta T cells and CD19 B cells. Transplant recipients were children who received TCRalphabeta/CD19-depleted allogeneic hematopoietic cell grafts. V has 1 base trimmed and J has 2 bases trimmed; junction bases matching no gene number 5. Taken from the germline V gene, the CDR1 and CDR2 loops are SGHRS and YFSETQ. Reading from cysteine to phenylalanine, the CDR3 counts 15 amino acids. Only the CDR3 region is kept as DNA, spanning 45 bases read in frame from base 1. Library preparation employed PCR. Sequencing used an Illumina HiSeq 2500. TCR libraries were prepared with molecular barcoding, using unique molecular identifiers to normalize TCRbeta repertoire quantification. The raw public reads went through TCRdb reprocessing: fastp at Q25, MiXCR clone calling, in-frame beta chains kept. Rows are unified per CDR3 protein, each entry keeping the most common DNA and genes. The sample data list around 670,000 distinct CDR3 sequences, and about an eighth of these were observed just once. The top ten clones comprise 0.79% of the sample.

Specimen: PBMCs, collected before TCRalphabeta/CD19-depleted stem cell transplant. The clonotype comes from a girl aged 2-10 years with congenital amegakaryocytic thrombocytopenia, due to receive a stem cell transplant. The chain uses TRBV5-1 and TRBJ2-7; a stretch of 8 junction bases matches TRBD2. The DNA reads as follows: TGCGCCAGCAGCTTGAGCGGGAGCTATGCCTACGAGCAGTACTTC. It is translated as CASSLSGSYAYEQYF.